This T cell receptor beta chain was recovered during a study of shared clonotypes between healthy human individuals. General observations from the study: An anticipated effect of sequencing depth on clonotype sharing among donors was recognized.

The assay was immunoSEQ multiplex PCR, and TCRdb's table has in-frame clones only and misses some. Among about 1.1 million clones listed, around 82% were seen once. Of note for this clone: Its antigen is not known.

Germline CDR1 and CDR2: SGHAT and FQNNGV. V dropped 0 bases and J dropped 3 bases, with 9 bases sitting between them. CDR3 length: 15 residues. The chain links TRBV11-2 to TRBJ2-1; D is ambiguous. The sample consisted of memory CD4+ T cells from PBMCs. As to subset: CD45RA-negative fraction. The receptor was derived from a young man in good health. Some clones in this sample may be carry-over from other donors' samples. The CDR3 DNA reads TGTGCCAGCAGCTTAGATCTCGGAGACTACAATGAGCAGTTCTTC. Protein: CASSLDLGDYNEQFF.